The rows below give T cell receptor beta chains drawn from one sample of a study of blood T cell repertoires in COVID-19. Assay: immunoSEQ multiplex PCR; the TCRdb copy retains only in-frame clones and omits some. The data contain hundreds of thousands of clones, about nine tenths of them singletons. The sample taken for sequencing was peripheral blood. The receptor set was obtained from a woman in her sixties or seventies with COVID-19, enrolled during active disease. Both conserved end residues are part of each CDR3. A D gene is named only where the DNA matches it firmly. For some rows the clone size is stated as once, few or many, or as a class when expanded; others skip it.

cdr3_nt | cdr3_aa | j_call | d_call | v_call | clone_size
TGTGCCAGCTCACTAAACAGGGACCCAGAGACCCAGTACTTC | CASSLNRDPETQYF | TRBJ2-5 | - | TRBV18 | -
TGCGCCAGCAGCTCAGGGGGCAGCGTCGCAGATACGCAGTATTTT | CASSSGGSVADTQYF | TRBJ2-3 | TRBD1 | TRBV5-1 | once
TGTGCCAGCAGCTCTAAGACTCCGGGACAGGGCATCTATGGCTACACCTTC | CASSSKTPGQGIYGYTF | TRBJ1-2 | TRBD1 | TRBV7-6 | -
TGTGCCAGCAGTGAGCTAGCGTCTCAAGAGACCCAGTACTTC | CASSELASQETQYF | TRBJ2-5 | - | TRBV2 | -
TGTGCCAGCAGCCAGGGGACAGGCGCCTCAAACTATGGCTACACCTTC | CASSQGTGASNYGYTF | TRBJ1-2 | TRBD1 | TRBV3-1/TRBV3-2 | -
TGCAGCGCCCTGAGGGCCCATGGCTACACCTTC | CSALRAHGYTF | TRBJ1-2 | - | TRBV29-1 | -
TGTGCCAGCAGCCGAGGACAGGGGGCGATATATGGCTACACCTTC | CASSRGQGAIYGYTF | TRBJ1-2 | TRBD1 | TRBV6-2/TRBV6-3 | few
TGCGCCAGCAGCCAAGGAAGTAGGGGGTCTCGGGGCAATGAGCAGTTCTTC | CASSQGSRGSRGNEQFF | TRBJ2-1 | - | TRBV4-3 | few
TGTGCCATCAGTGTTCAAGCAGGGGTGTACACTGAAGCTTTCTTT | CAISVQAGVYTEAFF | TRBJ1-1 | - | TRBV10-3 | once
TGCGCCAGCTCACAGGGGACTGAAGCTTTCTTT | CASSQGTEAFF | TRBJ1-1 | TRBD1 | TRBV5-1 | -
TGTGCCAGCAGCTTGGGGCAGGGGGCAAACACTGAAGCTTTCTTT | CASSLGQGANTEAFF | TRBJ1-1 | TRBD1 | TRBV5-4 | -
TGCGCCAGCAAACAGGGAAGGTCGCGCGAAAAACTGTTTTTT | CASKQGRSREKLFF | TRBJ1-4 | - | TRBV5-1 | -
TGTGCCAGCAGCGAAGCGGTGGCGGCTAGCACAGATACGCAGTATTTT | CASSEAVAASTDTQYF | TRBJ2-3 | - | TRBV6-1 | -
TGTGCCAGCAGCTCGCCGACTAGCGGGCGCTACGAGCAGTACTTC | CASSSPTSGRYEQYF | TRBJ2-7 | TRBD2 | TRBV11-1 | -
TGTGCCAGCAGTTACCATCAGACTTCCTATGGCTACACCTTC | CASSYHQTSYGYTF | TRBJ1-2 | - | TRBV6-5 | -
TGTGCCAGCAGCTCAAGTCCCGCTACTCCCGGCCGGGGAAAACTGTTTTTT | CASSSSPATPGRGKLFF | TRBJ1-4 | - | TRBV7-9 | -
TGTGCCAGCAGCTTAGGGTTCGCACAGACTGAAAAACTGTTTTTT | CASSLGFAQTEKLFF | TRBJ1-4 | - | TRBV7-2 | -
TGTGCCAGCAGCTTACTAGATTCGGAGCAGTACTTC | CASSLLDSEQYF | TRBJ2-7 | - | TRBV7-9 | -
TGTGCCAGCAGCTACATAGGCAGGGGGGTAAATGGCTACACCTTC | CASSYIGRGVNGYTF | TRBJ1-2 | TRBD1 | TRBV13 | -
TGTGCTAGTGGTATACAGGGGTTTTCGTCCTCCTATAATTCACCCCTCCACTTT | CASGIQGFSSSYNSPLHF | TRBJ1-6 | TRBD1 | TRBV12-5 | once